This T cell receptor beta chain appears in the sequencing data of a study of T cell repertoires in cytomegalovirus infection. TCRdb fed the reads into MiXCR, producing one record per CDR3 protein. This table has fewer than 550,000 distinct CDR3 sequences, roughly 10% appearing once. The CDR3 totals 15 residues. Germline V gives CDR1 DFQATT, CDR2 SNEGSKA (reference sequence). The junction had 5 bases not matched to a gene; V was cut back by 5 bases and J by 1 base. This clonotype was counted ten times or more. Sample: PBMCs. The receptor's source is a human donor in good health (CMV status not recorded). Some clones in this sample may be carry-over from other donors' samples. The chain is built from TRBV20-1 and TRBJ2-5, with TRBD2 identical over 12 bases. CDR3 DNA sequence: TGCAGTGCTCTTGGACTAGCGGGGAGCCAAGAGACCCAGTACTTC. Residues: CSALGLAGSQETQYF.